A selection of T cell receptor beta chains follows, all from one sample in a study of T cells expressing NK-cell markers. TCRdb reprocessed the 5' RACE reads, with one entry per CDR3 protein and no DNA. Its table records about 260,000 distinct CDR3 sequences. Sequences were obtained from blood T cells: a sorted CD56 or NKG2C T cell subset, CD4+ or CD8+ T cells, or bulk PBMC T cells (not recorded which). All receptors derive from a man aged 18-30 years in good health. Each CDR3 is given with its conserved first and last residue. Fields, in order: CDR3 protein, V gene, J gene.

CDR3aa: CASSLRTSGWADTQYF; v_gene: TRBV5-6; j_gene: TRBJ2-3
CDR3aa: CASRGTGGAMNEQFF; v_gene: TRBV12-3/TRBV12-4; j_gene: TRBJ2-1
CDR3aa: CASSPRTGYYGYTF; v_gene: TRBV12-3/TRBV12-4; j_gene: TRBJ1-2
CDR3aa: CSARDVANTIYF; v_gene: TRBV20-1; j_gene: TRBJ1-3
CDR3aa: CATDRGLNTEAFF; v_gene: TRBV12-3/TRBV12-4; j_gene: TRBJ1-1
CDR3aa: CASSQDRQSPYEQYF; v_gene: TRBV4-2; j_gene: TRBJ2-7
CDR3aa: CASSPSGERYNEQFF; v_gene: TRBV7-3; j_gene: TRBJ2-1
CDR3aa: CASSPQVGRNNEQFF; v_gene: TRBV7-2; j_gene: TRBJ2-1
CDR3aa: CASSPYELGGFYNEQFF; v_gene: TRBV5-1; j_gene: TRBJ2-1
CDR3aa: CASTRSRDGRTGDLFF; v_gene: TRBV28; j_gene: TRBJ2-2
CDR3aa: CASSYQGADQRDTQYF; v_gene: TRBV6-5; j_gene: TRBJ2-3
CDR3aa: CASSWGPDEEKLFF; v_gene: TRBV5-4; j_gene: TRBJ1-4
CDR3aa: CSAQIGTGYRQPQHF; v_gene: TRBV20-1; j_gene: TRBJ1-5
CDR3aa: CASSLDRPGPLNTGELFF; v_gene: TRBV11-1; j_gene: TRBJ2-2
CDR3aa: CASSIVPLGGTEAFF; v_gene: TRBV19; j_gene: TRBJ1-1
CDR3aa: CASSQTGGRFSGSRYEQYF; v_gene: TRBV4-2; j_gene: TRBJ2-7
CDR3aa: CASSLRLGETQYF; v_gene: TRBV5-1; j_gene: TRBJ2-5
CDR3aa: CSASSQRGSTDTQYF; v_gene: TRBV20-1; j_gene: TRBJ2-3
CDR3aa: CASSENEGSYNSPLHF; v_gene: TRBV25-1; j_gene: TRBJ1-6
CDR3aa: CSAPSGITDTQYF; v_gene: TRBV20-1; j_gene: TRBJ2-3
CDR3aa: CSAFEGSRSGEYF; v_gene: TRBV20-1; j_gene: TRBJ2-4
CDR3aa: CASSYRQGRTGEQFF; v_gene: TRBV6-5; j_gene: TRBJ2-1
CDR3aa: CASSPSGLAVYNEQFF; v_gene: TRBV12-3/TRBV12-4; j_gene: TRBJ2-1
CDR3aa: CASSRDSYTQYF; v_gene: TRBV5-1; j_gene: TRBJ2-3
CDR3aa: CASSESRNSPLHF; v_gene: TRBV2; j_gene: TRBJ1-6
CDR3aa: CASSPQPGDYGYTF; v_gene: TRBV18; j_gene: TRBJ1-2
CDR3aa: CSARLMDRGASGYTF; v_gene: TRBV20-1; j_gene: TRBJ1-2
CDR3aa: CASSRSVDGSGNTIYF; v_gene: TRBV18; j_gene: TRBJ1-3
CDR3aa: CASRPHEREGGDEQFF; v_gene: TRBV27; j_gene: TRBJ2-1
CDR3aa: CSASGDRSSYNEQFF; v_gene: TRBV20-1; j_gene: TRBJ2-1
CDR3aa: CSAPQGTGWGGTEAFF; v_gene: TRBV20-1; j_gene: TRBJ1-1
CDR3aa: CASSLFYTYEQYF; v_gene: TRBV12-3/TRBV12-4; j_gene: TRBJ2-7
CDR3aa: CASSFGDNEKLFF; v_gene: TRBV12-3/TRBV12-4; j_gene: TRBJ1-4